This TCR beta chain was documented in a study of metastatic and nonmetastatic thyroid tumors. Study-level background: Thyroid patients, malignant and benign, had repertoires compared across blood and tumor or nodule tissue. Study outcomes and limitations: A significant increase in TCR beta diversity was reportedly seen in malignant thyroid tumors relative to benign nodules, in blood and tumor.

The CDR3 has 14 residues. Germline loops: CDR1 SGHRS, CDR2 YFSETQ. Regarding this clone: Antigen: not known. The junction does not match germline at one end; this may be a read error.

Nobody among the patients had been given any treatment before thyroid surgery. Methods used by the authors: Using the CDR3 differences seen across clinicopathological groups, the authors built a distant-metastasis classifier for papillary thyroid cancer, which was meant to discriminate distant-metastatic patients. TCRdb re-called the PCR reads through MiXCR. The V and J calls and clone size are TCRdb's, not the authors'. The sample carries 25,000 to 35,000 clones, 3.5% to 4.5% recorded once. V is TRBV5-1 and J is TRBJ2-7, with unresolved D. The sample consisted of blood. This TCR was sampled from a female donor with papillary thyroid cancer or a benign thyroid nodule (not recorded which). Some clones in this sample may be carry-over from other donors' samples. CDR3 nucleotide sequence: TGCGCCAGCAGGTTGGTTTCCAGCTCCTACGAGCAGTACTTC. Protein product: CASRLVSSSYEQYF.